This record covers a single T cell receptor beta chain. These data originate in a study of blood T cell repertoires in COVID-19. Trimming took 1 base from V and 4 from J, leaving 15 bases between them. This CDR3 is 15 amino acids long. Germline V CDR1 and CDR2: SQVTM, ANQGSEA. Sequencing was performed with immunoSEQ multiplex PCR; in TCRdb, only in-frame clones are kept and a portion is missing. The sample has about 130,000 clones; 80% to 90% are singletons. Sequencing was carried out using PBMCs or T cells enriched from blood (not recorded which). V and J are TRBV29-1 and TRBJ2-3; D perhaps matches TRBD2 (6 bases). This receptor was identified in a man aged 35 to 55 with acute COVID-19. CDR3 residues: CSVEVGSSGSDTQYF. The CDR3 DNA reads TGCAGCGTTGAAGTCGGGAGCTCTGGGTCAGATACGCAGTATTTT.